The present T cell receptor (beta chain) was sequenced within a study of OX40 agonist ivuxolimab in advanced cancers. Assay: immunoSEQ multiplex PCR; the TCRdb copy retains only in-frame clones and omits some. The data contain roughly 64,000 clones, approximately 84% of them singletons. Germline V gene data show CDR1 as MGHDK and CDR2 as SYGVNS. This CDR3 has 12 amino acids. V was clipped by 3 bases and J by 1 base, with 4 bases between them. This specimen was CD4+ or CD8+ T cells sorted from blood, taken in a trial of the OX40 agonist ivuxolimab. The V and J genes are TRBV25-1 and TRBJ2-7; D remains ambiguous. The TCR originated in an adult with an advanced solid tumor such as melanoma, head and neck, liver or kidney cancer. CDR3 in DNA: TGTGCCAGCAGTGATCTTTCCTACGAGCAGTACTTC. It codes for CASSDLSYEQYF.